This T cell receptor (beta chain) was profiled in a study of blood T cell repertoires in COVID-19. The method was immunoSEQ multiplex PCR; TCRdb's version includes in-frame clones alone and lacks a portion of them. The repertoire holds about 94,000 clones, about 80% seen once, with approximately 6.7% in the top ten. CDR3 size: 16 residues. Per germline, CDR1 SGHDN and CDR2 FVKESK. With V trimmed by 1 base and J by 8 bases, 8 bases remained unmatched. The sample was peripheral blood. This rearrangement joins TRBV14 to TRBJ1-6, with 7 bases matching TRBD1. This TCR was sampled from a man in his fifties or sixties with acute or convalescent COVID-19. The CDR3 sequence is CASSQGPPGGYSPLHF. CDR3 DNA: TGTGCCAGCAGCCAAGGCCCCCCAGGGGGGTATTCACCCCTCCACTTT. Using reference TRBV14 and TRBJ1-6 for the parts outside the CDR3, the full variable domain is EAGVTQFPSHSVIEKGQTVTLRCDPISGHDNLYWYRRVMGKEIKFLLHFVKESKQDESGMPNNRFLAERTGGTYSTLKVQPAELEDSGVYFCASSQGPPGGYSPLHFGNGTRLTVT.